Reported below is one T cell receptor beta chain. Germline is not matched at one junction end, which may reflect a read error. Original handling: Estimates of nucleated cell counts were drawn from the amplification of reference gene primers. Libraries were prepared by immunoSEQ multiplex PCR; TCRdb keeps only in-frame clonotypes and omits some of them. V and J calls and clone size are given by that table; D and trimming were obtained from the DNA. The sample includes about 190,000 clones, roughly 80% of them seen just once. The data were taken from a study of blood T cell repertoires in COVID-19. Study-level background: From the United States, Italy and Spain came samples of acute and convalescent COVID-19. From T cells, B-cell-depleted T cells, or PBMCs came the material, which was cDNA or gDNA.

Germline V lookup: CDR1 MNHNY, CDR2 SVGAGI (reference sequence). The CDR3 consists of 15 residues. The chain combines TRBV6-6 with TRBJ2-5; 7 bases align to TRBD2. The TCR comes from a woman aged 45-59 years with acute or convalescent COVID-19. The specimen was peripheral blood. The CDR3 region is CASKPLAGVEETQYF. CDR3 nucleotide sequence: TGTGCCAGCAAGCCGTTAGCGGGCGTTGAAGAAACCCAGTACTTC.